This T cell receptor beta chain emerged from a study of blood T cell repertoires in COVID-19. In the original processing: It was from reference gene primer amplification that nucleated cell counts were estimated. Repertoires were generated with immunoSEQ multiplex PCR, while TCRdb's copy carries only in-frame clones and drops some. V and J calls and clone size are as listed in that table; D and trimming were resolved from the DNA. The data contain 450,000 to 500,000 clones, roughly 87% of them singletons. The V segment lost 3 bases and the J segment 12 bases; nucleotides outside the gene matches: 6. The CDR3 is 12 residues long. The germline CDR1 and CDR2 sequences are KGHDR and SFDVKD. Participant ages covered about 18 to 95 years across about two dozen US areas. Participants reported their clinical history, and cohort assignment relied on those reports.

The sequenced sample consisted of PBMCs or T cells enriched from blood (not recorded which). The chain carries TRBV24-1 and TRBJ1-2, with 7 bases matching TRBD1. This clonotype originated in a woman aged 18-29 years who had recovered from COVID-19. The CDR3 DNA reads TGTGCCACCAGTGATCGGACAGGTTATCACACCTTC. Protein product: CATSDRTGYHTF.